In its sample, the clone carrying this T cell receptor beta chain was seen a few times. The data were obtained in a study of blood T cell repertoires in COVID-19. Study-wide context: Acute and convalescent COVID-19 specimens originated in the United States, Italy and Spain. Sources were T cells, B-cell-depleted T cells, or PBMCs; the material itself was cDNA or gDNA.

Trimming pared 1 base from V and 5 bases from J, leaving 12 bases between. The CDR3 length is 15 residues. Germline CDR1 is SGHTA and CDR2 is FQGNSA. As processed by the authors: Estimation of nucleated cell counts relied on the amplification of reference gene primers. Produced via immunoSEQ multiplex PCR; TCRdb's table is partial and in-frame only. V, J and clone size are taken as reported in that table, and D and trimming were inferred from the DNA itself. The sample has about 120,000 clones; approximately 81% are singletons. The clonotype was recovered from a woman older than 75 with acute or convalescent COVID-19. The specimen sequenced was peripheral blood. The V gene is TRBV7-2, the J gene TRBJ1-5; the D is unclear. The CDR3 here is CASSLGATVYQPQHF. CDR3 sequence (DNA): TGTGCCAGCAGCTTAGGAGCTACAGTGTATCAGCCCCAGCATTTT. Looking up the rest from reference TRBV7-2 and TRBJ1-5 gives the full variable domain: GAGVSQSPSNKVTEKGKDVELRCDPISGHTALYWYRQSLGQGLEFLIYFQGNSAPDKSGLPSDRFSAERTGGSVSTLTIQRTQQEDSAVYLCASSLGATVYQPQHFGDGTRLSIL.